A selection of T cell receptor beta chains follows, all from one sample in a study of vaccination effects on CD4 cells after COVID-19. The antigens of these receptors remain unknown. Measured with immunoSEQ multiplex PCR; TCRdb has only the in-frame clones, and not every one. This table holds under 55,000 clones, more than 65% found once. The specimen was CD4+ T cells from PBMCs cultured without peptide, collected after COVID-19 vaccination. The receptors were gathered from a human donor who received a COVID-19 vaccine. CDR3s include the opening cysteine and the closing phenylalanine or tryptophan. A D gene is named only where the DNA matches it firmly. The listing skips clone size in some rows; elsewhere it reads once, few, many or a size class.

v_call: TRBV6-5
d_call: TRBD2
j_call: TRBJ2-4
clone_size: -
cdr3_aa: CASSPSGDIQYF
cdr3_nt: TGTGCCAGCAGTCCTAGCGGGGACATTCAGTACTTC

v_call: TRBV27
d_call: -
j_call: TRBJ1-5
clone_size: few
cdr3_aa: CASSLGQYSNQPQHF
cdr3_nt: TGTGCCAGCAGTTTAGGACAATATAGCAATCAGCCCCAGCATTTT

v_call: TRBV19
d_call: TRBD1
j_call: TRBJ1-2
clone_size: -
cdr3_aa: CASNDRGLYGYTF
cdr3_nt: TGTGCCAGTAATGACAGGGGGCTTTATGGCTACACCTTC

v_call: TRBV25-1
d_call: -
j_call: TRBJ2-1
clone_size: few
cdr3_aa: CASTARDGVAYNEQFF
cdr3_nt: TGTGCCAGCACCGCTAGGGACGGGGTTGCCTACAATGAGCAGTTCTTC

v_call: TRBV10-3
d_call: -
j_call: TRBJ1-2
clone_size: -
cdr3_aa: CAISDRSGQYYGYTF
cdr3_nt: TGTGCCATCAGTGATAGGTCGGGACAATACTATGGCTACACCTTC

v_call: TRBV14
d_call: -
j_call: TRBJ1-2
clone_size: -
cdr3_aa: CASSSTNLYYGYTF
cdr3_nt: TGTGCCAGCAGCTCTACAAACCTTTACTATGGCTACACCTTC

v_call: TRBV3-1/TRBV3-2
d_call: -
j_call: TRBJ2-1
clone_size: -
cdr3_aa: CASSQGVLSGARSWNEQFF
cdr3_nt: TGTGCCAGCAGCCAAGGAGTCCTCAGCGGCGCAAGATCGTGGAATGAGCAGTTCTTC

v_call: TRBV14
d_call: -
j_call: TRBJ2-6
clone_size: -
cdr3_aa: CASSHAWRGGANVLTF
cdr3_nt: TGTGCCAGCAGCCATGCCTGGAGGGGTGGGGCCAACGTCCTGACTTTC

v_call: TRBV6-4
d_call: -
j_call: TRBJ2-2
clone_size: -
cdr3_aa: CASSDGLNTGELFF
cdr3_nt: TGTGCCAGCAGTGACGGTCTAAACACCGGGGAGCTGTTTTTT

v_call: TRBV5-1
d_call: -
j_call: TRBJ2-2
clone_size: few
cdr3_aa: CASSLSDTGELFF
cdr3_nt: TGCGCCAGCAGCTTGTCGGACACCGGGGAGCTGTTTTTT

v_call: TRBV18
d_call: TRBD1
j_call: TRBJ1-2
clone_size: -
cdr3_aa: CASSPPGQEASGYGYTF
cdr3_nt: TGTGCCAGCTCACCACCGGGACAGGAGGCCTCTGGCTATGGCTACACCTTC

v_call: TRBV2
d_call: -
j_call: TRBJ2-1
clone_size: -
cdr3_aa: CASSESGLARNEQFF
cdr3_nt: TGTGCCAGCAGTGAATCGGGGCTAGCCCGCAATGAGCAGTTCTTC

v_call: TRBV3-1/TRBV3-2
d_call: -
j_call: TRBJ2-5
clone_size: -
cdr3_aa: CASSQQTYQETQYF
cdr3_nt: TGTGCCAGCAGCCAACAGACGTACCAAGAGACCCAGTACTTC

v_call: TRBV7-2
d_call: -
j_call: TRBJ2-7
clone_size: -
cdr3_aa: CASSDTGSSEQYF
cdr3_nt: TGTGCCAGCAGCGACACAGGTTCCAGCGAGCAGTACTTC

v_call: TRBV2
d_call: -
j_call: TRBJ2-3
clone_size: -
cdr3_aa: CASRQNPGPTDTQYF
cdr3_nt: TGTGCCAGCAGGCAGAACCCCGGACCCACAGATACGCAGTATTTT

v_call: TRBV6-5
d_call: TRBD2
j_call: TRBJ2-3
clone_size: once
cdr3_aa: CASRVLAGGVDTQYF
cdr3_nt: TGTGCCAGCCGAGTACTAGCGGGGGGAGTAGATACGCAGTATTTT

v_call: TRBV6-1
d_call: TRBD1
j_call: TRBJ1-5
clone_size: -
cdr3_aa: CASSALGQGGPGSNQPQHF
cdr3_nt: TGTGCCAGCAGTGCCCTGGGACAGGGAGGGCCGGGGAGCAATCAGCCCCAGCATTTT

v_call: TRBV6-5
d_call: TRBD1
j_call: TRBJ2-7
clone_size: -
cdr3_aa: CASRPGTGYEQYF
cdr3_nt: TGTGCCAGCAGACCCGGGACAGGGTACGAGCAGTACTTC

v_call: TRBV20-1
d_call: -
j_call: TRBJ2-7
clone_size: once
cdr3_aa: CSAKSGHEQYF
cdr3_nt: TGCAGTGCTAAGAGTGGCCACGAGCAGTACTTC

v_call: TRBV12-5
d_call: -
j_call: TRBJ2-1
clone_size: -
cdr3_aa: CASVGGLYNEQFF
cdr3_nt: TGTGCTAGTGTGGGGGGGCTATACAATGAGCAGTTCTTC

v_call: TRBV6-6
d_call: -
j_call: TRBJ2-7
clone_size: -
cdr3_aa: CASSRSGRKTSEQYF
cdr3_nt: TGTGCCAGCAGTAGGAGTGGACGGAAGACGAGCGAGCAGTACTTC

v_call: TRBV7-9
d_call: -
j_call: TRBJ2-7
clone_size: few
cdr3_aa: CASSSSHYEQYF
cdr3_nt: TGTGCCAGCAGCAGTTCACACTACGAGCAGTACTTC

v_call: TRBV6-5
d_call: -
j_call: TRBJ2-5
clone_size: -
cdr3_aa: CASSFARQETQYF
cdr3_nt: TGTGCCAGCAGTTTCGCCAGGCAAGAGACCCAGTACTTC

v_call: TRBV2
d_call: TRBD2
j_call: TRBJ2-3
clone_size: -
cdr3_aa: CASSRTRAGGTDTQYF
cdr3_nt: TGTGCCAGCAGTCGGACGCGGGCGGGGGGCACAGATACGCAGTATTTT

v_call: TRBV7-2
d_call: TRBD2
j_call: TRBJ2-7
clone_size: -
cdr3_aa: CASSWTSSTYEQYF
cdr3_nt: TGTGCCAGCAGTTGGACTAGCTCAACCTACGAGCAGTACTTC

v_call: TRBV4-2
d_call: TRBD1
j_call: TRBJ1-6
clone_size: -
cdr3_aa: CASSQGQGASNSPLHF
cdr3_nt: TGTGCCAGCAGTCAAGGACAGGGGGCGTCGAATTCACCCCTCCACTTT

v_call: TRBV19
d_call: -
j_call: TRBJ1-5
clone_size: -
cdr3_aa: CASSIDLRGGASNQPQHF
cdr3_nt: TGTGCCAGTAGTATAGATCTCCGGGGGGGGGCGAGCAATCAGCCCCAGCATTTT

v_call: TRBV12-3/TRBV12-4
d_call: TRBD2
j_call: TRBJ2-7
clone_size: few
cdr3_aa: CASTLAGDWEQYF
cdr3_nt: TGTGCCAGCACCTTAGCGGGAGATTGGGAGCAGTACTTC

v_call: TRBV6-2/TRBV6-3
d_call: -
j_call: TRBJ2-4
clone_size: -
cdr3_aa: CASSHPGASLLSPKLAKNIQYF
cdr3_nt: TGTGCCAGCAGCCACCCAGGGGCATCTCTACTAAGCCCTAAACTAGCCAAAAACATTCAGTACTTC

v_call: TRBV10-3
d_call: TRBD1
j_call: TRBJ1-5
clone_size: -
cdr3_aa: CAISGGETGGGNQPQHF
cdr3_nt: TGTGCCATCAGTGGAGGGGAAACAGGGGGTGGCAATCAGCCCCAGCATTTT

v_call: TRBV27
d_call: -
j_call: TRBJ2-1
clone_size: -
cdr3_aa: CASSFWSQGGNEQFF
cdr3_nt: TGTGCCAGCAGTTTTTGGAGTCAGGGGGGGAATGAGCAGTTCTTC

v_call: TRBV9
d_call: -
j_call: TRBJ2-3
clone_size: -
cdr3_aa: CASSVVGAYTDTQYF
cdr3_nt: TGTGCCAGCAGCGTAGTAGGAGCCTACACAGATACGCAGTATTTT

v_call: TRBV6-2/TRBV6-3
d_call: -
j_call: TRBJ2-5
clone_size: -
cdr3_aa: CASSYGGSETQYF
cdr3_nt: TGTGCCAGCAGTTACGGGGGTAGTGAGACCCAGTACTTC

v_call: TRBV15
d_call: -
j_call: TRBJ1-6
clone_size: few
cdr3_aa: CATSRDRQDYNSPLHF
cdr3_nt: TGTGCCACCAGCAGAGACAGACAGGACTATAATTCACCCCTCCACTTT

v_call: TRBV9
d_call: -
j_call: TRBJ1-1
clone_size: -
cdr3_aa: CASSQQGNTEAFF
cdr3_nt: TGTGCCAGCAGCCAACAGGGGAACACTGAAGCTTTCTTT

v_call: TRBV6-5
d_call: TRBD2
j_call: TRBJ2-1
clone_size: -
cdr3_aa: CAIARGVAYNEQFF
cdr3_nt: TGTGCCATCGCCCGGGGGGTCGCCTACAATGAGCAGTTCTTC

v_call: TRBV19
d_call: -
j_call: TRBJ2-7
clone_size: few
cdr3_aa: CASSESSYEQYF
cdr3_nt: TGTGCCAGTAGTGAGAGCTCCTACGAGCAGTACTTC

v_call: TRBV7-2
d_call: -
j_call: TRBJ2-7
clone_size: -
cdr3_aa: CASSSTGYYEQYF
cdr3_nt: TGTGCCAGCAGCTCAACAGGGTACTACGAGCAGTACTTC

v_call: TRBV19
d_call: -
j_call: TRBJ2-3
clone_size: -
cdr3_aa: CASSIDSGFTDTQYF
cdr3_nt: TGTGCCAGTAGTATAGACTCCGGGTTCACAGATACGCAGTATTTT

v_call: TRBV6-2/TRBV6-3
d_call: TRBD1
j_call: TRBJ1-6
clone_size: -
cdr3_aa: CASSGTGPNSPLHF
cdr3_nt: TGTGCCAGCAGCGGGACAGGCCCTAATTCACCCCTCCACTTT

v_call: TRBV10-3
d_call: -
j_call: TRBJ2-7
clone_size: -
cdr3_aa: CAISETAPYEQYF
cdr3_nt: TGTGCCATCAGTGAGACGGCACCCTACGAGCAGTACTTC

v_call: TRBV3-1/TRBV3-2
d_call: TRBD1
j_call: TRBJ1-4
clone_size: -
cdr3_aa: CASSQSGTGNEKLFF
cdr3_nt: TGTGCCAGCAGCCAAAGCGGGACAGGGAATGAAAAACTGTTTTTT

v_call: TRBV3-1/TRBV3-2
d_call: -
j_call: TRBJ1-2
clone_size: few
cdr3_aa: CASRDYSYGYTF
cdr3_nt: TGTGCCAGCAGGGACTACAGCTATGGCTACACCTTC

v_call: TRBV3-1/TRBV3-2
d_call: -
j_call: TRBJ1-4
clone_size: -
cdr3_aa: CASSPTRGATNEKLFF
cdr3_nt: TGTGCCAGCAGCCCCACCCGAGGGGCGACTAATGAAAAACTGTTTTTT

v_call: TRBV10-2
d_call: -
j_call: TRBJ1-2
clone_size: -
cdr3_aa: CASSESRVLSGRESYGYTF
cdr3_nt: TGCGCCAGCAGTGAGTCGAGGGTCCTTTCGGGCAGGGAGTCCTATGGCTACACCTTC

v_call: TRBV27
d_call: -
j_call: TRBJ2-7
clone_size: -
cdr3_aa: CASGLRGGLYEQYF
cdr3_nt: TGTGCCAGCGGTCTCAGAGGTGGGCTCTACGAGCAGTACTTC

v_call: TRBV9
d_call: -
j_call: TRBJ2-1
clone_size: few
cdr3_aa: CASSARTPDNEQFF
cdr3_nt: TGTGCCAGCAGCGCCCGCACACCGGACAATGAGCAGTTCTTC

v_call: TRBV6-6
d_call: TRBD1
j_call: TRBJ2-6
clone_size: -
cdr3_aa: CASNRGTGANVLTF
cdr3_nt: TGTGCCAGCAACAGGGGGACTGGGGCCAACGTCCTGACTTTC